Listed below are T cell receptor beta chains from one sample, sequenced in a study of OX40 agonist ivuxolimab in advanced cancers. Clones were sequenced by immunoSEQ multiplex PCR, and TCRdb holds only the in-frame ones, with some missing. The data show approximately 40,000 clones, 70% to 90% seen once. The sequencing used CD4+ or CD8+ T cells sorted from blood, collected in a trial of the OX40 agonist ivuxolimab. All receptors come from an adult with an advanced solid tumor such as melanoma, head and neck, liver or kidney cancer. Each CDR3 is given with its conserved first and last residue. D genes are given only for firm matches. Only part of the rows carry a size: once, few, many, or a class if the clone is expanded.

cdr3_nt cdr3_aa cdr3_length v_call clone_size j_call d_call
TGTGCCAGCAGTTTTGGCGGGAGGGTAAATGAGCAGTTCTTC CASSFGGRVNEQFF 14 TRBV27 NA TRBJ2-1 TRBD2
TGTGCCAGCAGCCTACCAACGGGACTAGCGGGAGAACAAGATACGCAGTATTTT CASSLPTGLAGEQDTQYF 18 TRBV4-2 NA TRBJ2-3 TRBD2
TGTGCCAGCAGCTTAACGGGGCTCGGCAATGAGCAGTTCTTC CASSLTGLGNEQFF 14 TRBV7-3 few TRBJ2-1 NA
TGTGCCAGCTCGCTTCAAACGAGCGGGCCCTACAATGAGCAGTTCTTC CASSLQTSGPYNEQFF 16 TRBV18 once TRBJ2-1 NA
TGTGCCAGCAGTTACGTGACAGGGGTGGAAGCTTTCTTT CASSYVTGVEAFF 13 TRBV28 medium-sized TRBJ1-1 TRBD1
TGTGCCAGCAGCTTGCATCGGGAGGTTTCCTACAATGAGCAGTTCTTC CASSLHREVSYNEQFF 16 TRBV4-2 NA TRBJ2-1 TRBD2
TGTGCCAGCAGCGTTCAAGCGGGAGGGCCTTCTGAGCAGTTCTTC CASSVQAGGPSEQFF 15 TRBV7-3 NA TRBJ2-1 TRBD2
TGTGCCAGTAGTCCTTGGGGACAGGGCAATCAGCCCCAGCATTTT CASSPWGQGNQPQHF 15 TRBV19 medium-sized TRBJ1-5 TRBD1
TGTGCCAGCAGCCGCGTCGGGAAGACCCAGTACTTC CASSRVGKTQYF 12 TRBV5-6 NA TRBJ2-5 NA
TGTGCCAGCAGCCAGGGACTAGCGGTCAATGAGCAGTTCTTC CASSQGLAVNEQFF 14 TRBV6-5 NA TRBJ2-1 TRBD2
TGTGCCAGCAGCTACTACGAGCAGTACTTC CASSYYEQYF 10 TRBV11-2 NA TRBJ2-7 NA
TGTGCCAGCAGACCCGGGACAGGGCTTGGAAACACCATATATTTT CASRPGTGLGNTIYF 15 TRBV2 NA TRBJ1-3 TRBD1